The T cell receptor (beta chain) described here comes from a study of cytomegalovirus exposure and HLA in healthy donors. The CDR3 consists of 15 residues. The germline V gene has CDR1 MNHEY and CDR2 SVGAGI. V lost 4 bases to trimming and J lost 6 bases; unmatched junction nucleotides: 4. Only in-frame clones appear in the TCRdb table, and some are missing; sequencing was by immunoSEQ multiplex PCR. Among more than 150,000 clones listed, approximately 90% were seen once. In its sample, this clone was seen a few times. Sequencing was performed on PBMCs. The chain couples TRBV6-5 to TRBJ1-4; 11 bases are shared with TRBD1. This sequence originates from a man aged 18 to 29 in good health and CMV-seronegative. The CDR3 DNA sequence: TGTGCCAGCAGTTTCGGGACAGGGGGATATGAAAAACTGTTTTTT. This sequence encodes CASSFGTGGYEKLFF.